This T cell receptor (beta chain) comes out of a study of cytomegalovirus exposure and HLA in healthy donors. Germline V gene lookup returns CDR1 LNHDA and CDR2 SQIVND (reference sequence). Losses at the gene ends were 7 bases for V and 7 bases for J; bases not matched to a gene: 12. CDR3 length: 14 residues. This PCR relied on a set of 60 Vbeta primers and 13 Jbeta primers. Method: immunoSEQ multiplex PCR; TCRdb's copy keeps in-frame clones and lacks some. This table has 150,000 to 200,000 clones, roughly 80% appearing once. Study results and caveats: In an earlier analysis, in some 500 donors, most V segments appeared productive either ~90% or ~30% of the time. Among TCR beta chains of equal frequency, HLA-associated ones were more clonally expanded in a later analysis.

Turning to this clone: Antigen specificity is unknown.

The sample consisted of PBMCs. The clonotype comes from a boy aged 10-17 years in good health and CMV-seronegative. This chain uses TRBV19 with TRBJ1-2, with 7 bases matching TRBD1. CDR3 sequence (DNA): TGTGCCAGTAAATTGACAGGGAGCTCTCGTGGCTACACCTTC. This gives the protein CASKLTGSSRGYTF.